Given below is one TCR beta chain in context. This entry comes from a study of OX40 agonist ivuxolimab in advanced cancers. Profiled with immunoSEQ multiplex PCR; TCRdb holds only in-frame clones, not every one. The table has roughly 110,000 clones, approximately 90% seen once. The germline gives CDR1 KGHSH, CDR2 LQKENI. The CDR3 sequence is 15 residues long. With 3 bases removed from V and 9 bases from J, the gap between germline ends came to 18 bases. Sequencing used CD4+ or CD8+ T cells sorted from blood, obtained in a trial of the OX40 agonist ivuxolimab. The rearrangement links TRBV18 to TRBJ2-1; D possibly matches TRBD1 or TRBD2 (6 bases each). This sequence originates from an adult with an advanced solid tumor such as melanoma, head and neck, liver or kidney cancer. The chain's CDR3 is CASSPEGGGGLEQFF. Written as DNA, the CDR3 is TGTGCCAGCTCACCGGAGGGGGGAGGCGGGCTTGAGCAGTTCTTC.